The rows below give T cell receptor beta chains drawn from one sample of a study of Ad26.COV2.S vaccination and SARS-CoV-2 variants. Profiled with immunoSEQ multiplex PCR; TCRdb holds only in-frame clones, not every one. Of hundreds of thousands of clones in the sample, approximately 92% were seen once. The starting material was peripheral blood, obtained in a trial of Ad26.COV2.S vaccine versus placebo. These receptors all come from a person aged 18-65 years who received the Ad26.COV2.S COVID-19 vaccine or a placebo. Each CDR3 is given with its conserved first and last residue. Each record gives: CDR3 protein, CDR3 DNA, J gene, V gene, D gene, clone size. D genes are given only for firm matches. Size is stated for part of the rows, as once, few or many counts, or as a class when the clone is expanded.

CDR3aa: CASSLDSLQPQHF
CDR3nt: TGTGCCAGCAGCTTGGACAGCCTGCAGCCCCAGCATTTT
j_gene: TRBJ1-5
v_gene: TRBV11-2
d_gene: .
abundance: .

CDR3aa: CASCREENSPLHF
CDR3nt: TGTGCCAGCTGTAGGGAGGAGAATTCACCCCTCCACTTT
j_gene: TRBJ1-6
v_gene: TRBV12-3/TRBV12-4
d_gene: .
abundance: .

CDR3aa: CASSLTPGWLFF
CDR3nt: TGTGCCAGCAGCTTAACCCCCGGGTGGCTGTTTTTT
j_gene: TRBJ2-2
v_gene: TRBV7-9
d_gene: .
abundance: .

CDR3aa: CASSHPQGQWSNTGELFF
CDR3nt: TGCGCCAGCAGTCACCCCCAGGGACAGTGGTCTAACACCGGGGAGCTGTTTTTT
j_gene: TRBJ2-2
v_gene: TRBV23-1
d_gene: TRBD1
abundance: .

CDR3aa: CASSQHKRNQPQHF
CDR3nt: TGTGCCAGCAGCCAACATAAGAGGAATCAGCCCCAGCATTTT
j_gene: TRBJ1-5
v_gene: TRBV4-2
d_gene: .
abundance: few

CDR3aa: CASSQAQGVTVNTEAFF
CDR3nt: TGCGCCAGCAGCCAGGCACAGGGGGTAACCGTGAACACTGAAGCTTTCTTT
j_gene: TRBJ1-1
v_gene: TRBV4-3
d_gene: TRBD1
abundance: .

CDR3aa: CASNRDRDNYGYTF
CDR3nt: TGTGCCAGTAACCGGGACAGGGATAACTATGGCTACACCTTC
j_gene: TRBJ1-2
v_gene: TRBV19
d_gene: TRBD1
abundance: .

CDR3aa: CASSLRSNYGYTF
CDR3nt: TGTGCCAGCAGCCTCCGCTCTAACTATGGCTACACCTTC
j_gene: TRBJ1-2
v_gene: TRBV14
d_gene: .
abundance: .

CDR3aa: CASSEHRGAYEQYF
CDR3nt: TGTGCCAGCAGCGAGCACAGGGGTGCCTACGAGCAGTACTTC
j_gene: TRBJ2-7
v_gene: TRBV9
d_gene: TRBD1
abundance: .

CDR3aa: CASSFMGQANEKLFF
CDR3nt: TGTGCCAGCAGCTTTATGGGACAGGCTAATGAAAAACTGTTTTTT
j_gene: TRBJ1-4
v_gene: TRBV5-5
d_gene: TRBD1
abundance: .

CDR3aa: CASILGIGREQYF
CDR3nt: TGTGCCAGCATTCTGGGGATCGGTCGCGAGCAGTACTTC
j_gene: TRBJ2-7
v_gene: TRBV2
d_gene: .
abundance: .

CDR3aa: CASSQALHGYTF
CDR3nt: TGTGCCAGCAGCCAAGCCCTTCATGGCTACACCTTC
j_gene: TRBJ1-2
v_gene: TRBV3-1/TRBV3-2
d_gene: .
abundance: .

CDR3aa: CSARDYNEQFF
CDR3nt: TGCAGTGCTAGAGACTACAATGAGCAGTTCTTC
j_gene: TRBJ2-1
v_gene: TRBV20-1
d_gene: .
abundance: .

CDR3aa: CASRMGDYNEQFF
CDR3nt: TGTGCCAGCAGGATGGGGGACTACAATGAGCAGTTCTTC
j_gene: TRBJ2-1
v_gene: TRBV6-5
d_gene: .
abundance: .

CDR3aa: CASSLGGFGANVLTF
CDR3nt: TGTGCCAGCAGCTTAGGGGGTTTCGGGGCCAACGTCCTGACTTTC
j_gene: TRBJ2-6
v_gene: TRBV5-5
d_gene: .
abundance: .

CDR3aa: CASSEYAGLSGYTF
CDR3nt: TGTGCCAGCAGTGAATATGCAGGGTTAAGTGGCTACACCTTC
j_gene: TRBJ1-2
v_gene: TRBV6-1
d_gene: .
abundance: .

CDR3aa: CASTPSREELYEQYF
CDR3nt: TGTGCCAGCACCCCATCGAGGGAAGAGTTGTACGAGCAGTACTTC
j_gene: TRBJ2-7
v_gene: TRBV6-5
d_gene: .
abundance: few

CDR3aa: CASTPGGGISNQPQHF
CDR3nt: TGTGCCAGCACCCCAGGGGGGGGAATTAGCAATCAGCCCCAGCATTTT
j_gene: TRBJ1-5
v_gene: TRBV2
d_gene: TRBD1
abundance: .

CDR3aa: CATSLGGRETQYF
CDR3nt: TGTGCCACCTCGTTAGGGGGCAGGGAGACCCAGTACTTC
j_gene: TRBJ2-5
v_gene: TRBV27
d_gene: TRBD1
abundance: .

CDR3aa: CASSPLSRAGDTEAFF
CDR3nt: TGTGCCAGCTCACCACTATCGCGGGCCGGCGACACTGAAGCTTTCTTT
j_gene: TRBJ1-1
v_gene: TRBV18
d_gene: .
abundance: once

CDR3aa: CASSRTSGRAEQFF
CDR3nt: TGTGCCAGCAGCCGGACTAGCGGGAGGGCTGAGCAGTTCTTC
j_gene: TRBJ2-1
v_gene: TRBV7-2
d_gene: TRBD2
abundance: .

CDR3aa: CASSPMLTSGGASGELFF
CDR3nt: TGTGCCAGCAGCCCGATGCTAACTAGCGGGGGGGCCTCCGGGGAGCTGTTTTTT
j_gene: TRBJ2-2
v_gene: TRBV4-2
d_gene: TRBD2
abundance: .

CDR3aa: CASSRGQGRGEKLFF
CDR3nt: TGTGCCAGCAGCCGAGGACAGGGTAGAGGGGAAAAACTGTTTTTT
j_gene: TRBJ1-4
v_gene: TRBV7-6
d_gene: TRBD1
abundance: .

CDR3aa: CASSWWGLAGENEQFF
CDR3nt: TGTGCCAGCAGCTGGTGGGGACTAGCGGGAGAGAATGAGCAGTTCTTC
j_gene: TRBJ2-1
v_gene: TRBV11-3
d_gene: TRBD2
abundance: .

CDR3aa: CASSIGPLGLGSLQFF
CDR3nt: TGTGCCAGCAGCATCGGCCCCTTGGGTTTGGGATCGCTGCAGTTCTTC
j_gene: TRBJ2-1
v_gene: TRBV11-2
d_gene: .
abundance: .

CDR3aa: CAGSTGPLTDTQYF
CDR3nt: TGTGCCGGATCGACAGGGCCCCTCACAGATACGCAGTATTTT
j_gene: TRBJ2-3
v_gene: TRBV30
d_gene: TRBD1
abundance: .

CDR3aa: CASSSDSRQGANIYYGYTF
CDR3nt: TGTGCCAGCAGCTCCGATTCTAGACAGGGGGCGAATATCTACTATGGCTACACCTTC
j_gene: TRBJ1-2
v_gene: TRBV7-9
d_gene: TRBD1
abundance: .

CDR3aa: CAIRGNRELFF
CDR3nt: TGTGCCATCAGAGGAAACCGGGAGCTGTTTTTT
j_gene: TRBJ2-2
v_gene: TRBV10-3
d_gene: .
abundance: .

CDR3aa: CASSRPQETQYF
CDR3nt: TGCGCCAGCAGTAGGCCCCAAGAGACCCAGTACTTC
j_gene: TRBJ2-5
v_gene: TRBV5-1
d_gene: .
abundance: .

CDR3aa: CSASSGQGPPTFF
CDR3nt: TGCAGTGCTAGTTCCGGACAGGGGCCGCCAACGTTCTTC
j_gene: TRBJ2-1
v_gene: TRBV20-1
d_gene: TRBD1
abundance: .

CDR3aa: CASSPRGLAGAREQFF
CDR3nt: TGTGCCAGCAGCCCAAGGGGGCTAGCGGGAGCACGGGAGCAGTTCTTC
j_gene: TRBJ2-1
v_gene: TRBV7-2
d_gene: TRBD2
abundance: .

CDR3aa: CASSSPGLAQGIQETQYF
CDR3nt: TGTGCCAGCAGCTCTCCGGGACTAGCCCAGGGGATTCAAGAGACCCAGTACTTC
j_gene: TRBJ2-5
v_gene: TRBV7-8
d_gene: TRBD2
abundance: .

CDR3aa: CAWSVRTAYNSPLHF
CDR3nt: TGTGCCTGGAGTGTACGGACAGCTTATAATTCACCCCTCCACTTT
j_gene: TRBJ1-6
v_gene: TRBV30
d_gene: .
abundance: .

CDR3aa: CASSLGDGKYEQYF
CDR3nt: TGTGCCAGCAGCCTAGGGGACGGGAAATACGAGCAGTACTTC
j_gene: TRBJ2-7
v_gene: TRBV5-4
d_gene: .
abundance: .

CDR3aa: CASSLRGEGEKLFF
CDR3nt: TGCGCCAGCAGCTTGAGGGGGGAAGGTGAAAAACTGTTTTTT
j_gene: TRBJ1-4
v_gene: TRBV5-1
d_gene: .
abundance: .

CDR3aa: CSVLVAGYQETQYF
CDR3nt: TGCAGCGTTTTGGTAGCGGGGTACCAAGAGACCCAGTACTTC
j_gene: TRBJ2-5
v_gene: TRBV29-1
d_gene: TRBD2
abundance: .

CDR3aa: CASGRGGYEQYF
CDR3nt: TGTGCCAGCGGCCGGGGGGGCTACGAGCAGTACTTC
j_gene: TRBJ2-7
v_gene: TRBV28
d_gene: TRBD2
abundance: .